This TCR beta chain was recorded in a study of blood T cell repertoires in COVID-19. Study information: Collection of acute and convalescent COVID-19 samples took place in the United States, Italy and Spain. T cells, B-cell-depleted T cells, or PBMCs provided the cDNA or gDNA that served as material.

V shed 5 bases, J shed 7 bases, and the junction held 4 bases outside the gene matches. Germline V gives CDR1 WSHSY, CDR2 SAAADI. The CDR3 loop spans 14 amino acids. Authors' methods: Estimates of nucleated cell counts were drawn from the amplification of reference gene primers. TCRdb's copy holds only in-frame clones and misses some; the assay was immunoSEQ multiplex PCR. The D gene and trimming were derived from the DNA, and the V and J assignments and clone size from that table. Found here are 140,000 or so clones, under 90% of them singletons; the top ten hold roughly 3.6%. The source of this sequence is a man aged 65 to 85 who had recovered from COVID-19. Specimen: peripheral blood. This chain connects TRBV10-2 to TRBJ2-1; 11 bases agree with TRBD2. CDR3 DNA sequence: TGCGCCAGCAGTATAGCGGGAGGGGGTAATGAGCAGTTCTTC. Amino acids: CASSIAGGGNEQFF.